The rows below give T cell receptor beta chains drawn from one sample of a study of cytomegalovirus exposure and HLA in healthy donors. Method: immunoSEQ multiplex PCR; TCRdb's copy keeps in-frame clones and lacks some. The data contain 78,000 or so clones, approximately 94% of them singletons. Sequencing input: PBMCs. The receptors originated from a woman aged 18-30 years in good health and CMV-seropositive. Each CDR3 is given with its conserved first and last residue. The order of the fields is clone size, D gene, V gene, CDR3 length, J gene, CDR3 DNA, CDR3 protein. D genes are given only for firm matches. Clone size, where shown, is once, few, many, or a class for clones that have expanded.

>-|TRBD1|TRBV15|13|TRBJ1-1
TGTGCCACCAGCAGCCGACAGGGAACTGAAGCTTTCTTT
CATSSRQGTEAFF
>-|TRBD2|TRBV7-9|15|TRBJ2-3
TGTGCCAGCAGCCCGGAGCGGGGGGCCACAGATACGCAGTATTTT
CASSPERGATDTQYF
>-|TRBD2|TRBV29-1|13|TRBJ2-3
TGCAGCGTTCGGCTAGCGGGAGCTGATACGCAGTATTTT
CSVRLAGADTQYF
>-|-|TRBV5-1|15|TRBJ1-4
TGCGCCAGCAGCTTGGTGTCGGGAGGAGGTGAAAAACTGTTTTTT
CASSLVSGGGEKLFF
>-|-|TRBV6-5|11|TRBJ1-2
TGTGCCAGCAGTTTCGTTTATGGCTACACCTTC
CASSFVYGYTF
>-|TRBD1|TRBV7-9|15|TRBJ2-1
TGTGCCAGCACCTCCTCGGGAACAGGGGGTCATGAGCAGTTCTTC
CASTSSGTGGHEQFF
>-|-|TRBV6-1|14|TRBJ1-4
TGTGCCAGCAGTGCCCCTGAGGAGGGGGAAAAACTGTTTTTT
CASSAPEEGEKLFF
>once|TRBD2|TRBV18|16|TRBJ2-7
TGTGCCAGCTCACCCGGACTAGCGGGGGGAAACTACGAGCAGTACTTC
CASSPGLAGGNYEQYF
>-|TRBD2|TRBV5-4|15|TRBJ2-5
TGTGCCAGCAGCTTCGGGGGGGTCGGAAAAGAGACCCAGTACTTC
CASSFGGVGKETQYF
>-|TRBD1|TRBV7-9|14|TRBJ1-1
TGTGCCAGCAGCCCAGGGACAGGGGGCACTGAAGCTTTCTTT
CASSPGTGGTEAFF